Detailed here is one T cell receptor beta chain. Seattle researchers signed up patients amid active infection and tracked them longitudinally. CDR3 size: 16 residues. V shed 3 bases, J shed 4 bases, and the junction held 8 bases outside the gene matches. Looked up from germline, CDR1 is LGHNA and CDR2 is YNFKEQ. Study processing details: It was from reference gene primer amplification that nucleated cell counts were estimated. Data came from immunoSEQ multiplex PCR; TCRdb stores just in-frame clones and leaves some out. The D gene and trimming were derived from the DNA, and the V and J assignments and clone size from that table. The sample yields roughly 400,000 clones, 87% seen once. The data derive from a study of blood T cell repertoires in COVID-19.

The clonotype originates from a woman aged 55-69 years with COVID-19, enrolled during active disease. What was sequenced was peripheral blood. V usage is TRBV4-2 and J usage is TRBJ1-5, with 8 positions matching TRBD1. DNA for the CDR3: TGTGCCAGCAGCCAGGGCCGGGACAGGACTAATCAGCCCCAGCATTTT. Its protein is CASSQGRDRTNQPQHF.